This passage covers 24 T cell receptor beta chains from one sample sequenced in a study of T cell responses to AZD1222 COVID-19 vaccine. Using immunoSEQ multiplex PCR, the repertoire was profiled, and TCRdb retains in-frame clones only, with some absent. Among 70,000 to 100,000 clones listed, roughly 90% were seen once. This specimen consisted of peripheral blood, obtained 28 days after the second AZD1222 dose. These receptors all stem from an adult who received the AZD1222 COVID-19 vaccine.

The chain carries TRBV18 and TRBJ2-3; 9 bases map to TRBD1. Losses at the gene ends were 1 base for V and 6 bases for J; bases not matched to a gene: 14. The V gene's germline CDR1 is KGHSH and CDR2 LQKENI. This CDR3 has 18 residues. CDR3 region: CASSPLGPGTGRTDTQYF. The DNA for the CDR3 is TGTGCCAGCTCACCACTGGGTCCCGGGACAGGGAGGACGGATACGCAGTATTTT.

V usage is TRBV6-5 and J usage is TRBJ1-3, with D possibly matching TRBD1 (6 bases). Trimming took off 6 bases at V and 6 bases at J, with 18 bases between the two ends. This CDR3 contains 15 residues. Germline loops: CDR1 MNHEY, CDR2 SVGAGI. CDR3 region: CASSPHGQYVNTIYF. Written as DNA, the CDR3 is TGTGCCAGCAGCCCCCATGGACAGTATGTAAACACCATATATTTT.

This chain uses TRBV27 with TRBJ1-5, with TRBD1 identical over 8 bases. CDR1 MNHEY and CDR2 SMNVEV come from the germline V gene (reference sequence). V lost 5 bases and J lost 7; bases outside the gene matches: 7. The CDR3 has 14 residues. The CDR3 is CASSPQGAGQPQHF. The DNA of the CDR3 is TGTGCCAGCAGTCCCCAGGGGGCAGGCCAGCCCCAGCATTTT.

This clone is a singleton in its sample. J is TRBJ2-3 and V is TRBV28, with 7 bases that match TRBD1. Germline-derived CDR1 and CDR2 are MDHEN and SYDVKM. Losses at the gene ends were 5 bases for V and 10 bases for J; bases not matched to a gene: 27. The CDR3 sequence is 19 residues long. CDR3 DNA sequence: TGTGCCAGCAGTAGACAGGGAGCCCGAACAACCACAGATAAAAGCGCGCAGTATTTT. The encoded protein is CASSRQGARTTTDKSAQYF.

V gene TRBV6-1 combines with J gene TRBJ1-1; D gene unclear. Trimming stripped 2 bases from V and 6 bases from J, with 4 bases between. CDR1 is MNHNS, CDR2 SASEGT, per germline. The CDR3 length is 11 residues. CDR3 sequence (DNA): TGTGCCAGCAGTGAAAAGGCTGAAGCTTTCTTT. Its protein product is CASSEKAEAFF.

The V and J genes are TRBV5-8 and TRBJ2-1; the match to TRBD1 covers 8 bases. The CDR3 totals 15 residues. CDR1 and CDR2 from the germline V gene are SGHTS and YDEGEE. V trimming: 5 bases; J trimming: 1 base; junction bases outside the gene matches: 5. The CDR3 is CASSSGTGSYNEQFF. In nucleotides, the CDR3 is TGTGCCAGCAGTTCCGGGACAGGTTCCTACAATGAGCAGTTCTTC.

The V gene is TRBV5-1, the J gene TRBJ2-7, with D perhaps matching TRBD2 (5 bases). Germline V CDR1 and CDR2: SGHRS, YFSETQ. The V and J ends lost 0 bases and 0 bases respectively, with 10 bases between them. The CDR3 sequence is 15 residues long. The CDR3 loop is CASSLAVGASYEQYF. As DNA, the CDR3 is TGCGCCAGCAGCTTGGCGGTGGGAGCCTCCTACGAGCAGTACTTC.

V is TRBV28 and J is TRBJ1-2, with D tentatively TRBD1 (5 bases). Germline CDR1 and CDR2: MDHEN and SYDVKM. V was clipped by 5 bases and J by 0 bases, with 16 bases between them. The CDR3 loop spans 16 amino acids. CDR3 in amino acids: CASSPRGRIANYGYTF. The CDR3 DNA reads TGTGCCAGCAGTCCCCGGGGGAGGATCGCTAACTATGGCTACACCTTC.

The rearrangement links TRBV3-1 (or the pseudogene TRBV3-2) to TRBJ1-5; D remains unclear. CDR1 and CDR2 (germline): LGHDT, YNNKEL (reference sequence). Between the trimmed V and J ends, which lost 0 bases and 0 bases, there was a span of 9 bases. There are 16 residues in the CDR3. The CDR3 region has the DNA TGTGCCAGCAGCCAAGATGTGGGTAATAGCAATCAGCCCCAGCATTTT. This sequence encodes CASSQDVGNSNQPQHF.

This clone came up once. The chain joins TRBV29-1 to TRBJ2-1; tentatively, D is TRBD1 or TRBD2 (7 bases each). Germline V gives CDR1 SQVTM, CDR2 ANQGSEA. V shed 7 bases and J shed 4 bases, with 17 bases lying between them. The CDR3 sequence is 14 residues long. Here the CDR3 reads CSGEAGGVYNEQFF. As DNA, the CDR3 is TGCAGCGGAGAGGCAGGGGGGGTTTACAATGAGCAGTTCTTC.

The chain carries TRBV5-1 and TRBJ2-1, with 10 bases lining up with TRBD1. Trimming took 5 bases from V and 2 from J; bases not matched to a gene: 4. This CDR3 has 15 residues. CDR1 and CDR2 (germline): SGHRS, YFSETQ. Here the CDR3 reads CASRSGQGAYNEQFF. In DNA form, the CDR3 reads TGCGCCAGCAGATCTGGACAGGGGGCCTACAATGAGCAGTTCTTC.

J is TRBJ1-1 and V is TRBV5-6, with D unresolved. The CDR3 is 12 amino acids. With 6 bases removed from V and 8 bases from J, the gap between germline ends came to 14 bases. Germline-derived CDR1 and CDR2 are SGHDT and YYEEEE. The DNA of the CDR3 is TGTGCCAGCACCCGATCGGGCCTGGAAGCTTTCTTT. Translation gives CASTRSGLEAFF.

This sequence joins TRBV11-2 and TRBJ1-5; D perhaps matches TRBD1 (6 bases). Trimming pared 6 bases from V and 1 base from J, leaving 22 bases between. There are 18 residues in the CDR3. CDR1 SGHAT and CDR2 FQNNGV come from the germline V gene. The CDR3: CASRIRGRGEVSNQPQHF. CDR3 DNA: TGTGCCAGCAGAATCCGGGGGCGGGGGGAGGTGAGCAATCAGCCCCAGCATTTT.

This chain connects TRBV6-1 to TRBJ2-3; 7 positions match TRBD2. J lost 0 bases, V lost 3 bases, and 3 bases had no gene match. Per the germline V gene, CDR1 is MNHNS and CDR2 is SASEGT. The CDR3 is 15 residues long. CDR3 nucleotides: TGTGCCAGCAGTGAGCTAGCGGTGAGCACAGATACGCAGTATTTT. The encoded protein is CASSELAVSTDTQYF.

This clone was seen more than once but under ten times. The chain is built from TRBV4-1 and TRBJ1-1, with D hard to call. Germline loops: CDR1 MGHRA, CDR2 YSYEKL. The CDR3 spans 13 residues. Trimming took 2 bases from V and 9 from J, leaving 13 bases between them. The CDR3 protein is CASSQFSEGKAFF. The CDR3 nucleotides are TGCGCCAGCAGCCAATTCTCCGAGGGAAAAGCTTTCTTT.

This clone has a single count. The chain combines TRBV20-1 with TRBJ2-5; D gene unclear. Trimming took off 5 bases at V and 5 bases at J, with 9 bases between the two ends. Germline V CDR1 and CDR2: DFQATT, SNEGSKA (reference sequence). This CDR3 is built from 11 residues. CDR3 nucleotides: TGCAGTGCTGGGGTGCGTGAGACCCAGTACTTC. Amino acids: CSAGVRETQYF.

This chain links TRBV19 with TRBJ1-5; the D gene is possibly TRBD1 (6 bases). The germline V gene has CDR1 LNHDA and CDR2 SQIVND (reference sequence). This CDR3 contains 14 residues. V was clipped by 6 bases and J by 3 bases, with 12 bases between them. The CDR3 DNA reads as TGTGCCAGTAGACTTACAGGGAACAATCAGCCCCAGCATTTT. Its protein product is CASRLTGNNQPQHF.

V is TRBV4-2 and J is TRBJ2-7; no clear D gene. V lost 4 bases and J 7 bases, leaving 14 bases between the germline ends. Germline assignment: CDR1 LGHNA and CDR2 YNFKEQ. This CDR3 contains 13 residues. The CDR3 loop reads CASSPEHWREQYF. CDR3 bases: TGTGCCAGCAGCCCCGAACATTGGCGGGAGCAGTACTTC.

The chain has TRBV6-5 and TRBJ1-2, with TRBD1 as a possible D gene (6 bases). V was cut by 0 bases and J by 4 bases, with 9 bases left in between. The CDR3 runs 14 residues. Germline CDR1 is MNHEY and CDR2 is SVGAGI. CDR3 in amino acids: CASSYSGQSYGYTF. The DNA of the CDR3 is TGTGCCAGCAGTTACTCCGGACAGAGCTATGGCTACACCTTC.

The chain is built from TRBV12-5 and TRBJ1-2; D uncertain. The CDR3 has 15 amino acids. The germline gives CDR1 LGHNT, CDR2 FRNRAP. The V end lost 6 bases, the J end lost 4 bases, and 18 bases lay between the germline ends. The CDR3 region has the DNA TGTGCTAGTGGCCCCCCCGGAGGCCTAACCTATGGCTACACCTTC. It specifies CASGPPGGLTYGYTF.

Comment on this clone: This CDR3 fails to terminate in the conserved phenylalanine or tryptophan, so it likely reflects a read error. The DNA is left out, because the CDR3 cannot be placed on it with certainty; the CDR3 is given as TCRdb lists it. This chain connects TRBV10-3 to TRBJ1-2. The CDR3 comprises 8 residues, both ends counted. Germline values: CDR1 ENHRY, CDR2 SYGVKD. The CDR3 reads CAIFPGRS.

CDR3 DNA sequence: TGCGCCAGCTTTACAGGAGGGACTGAAGCTTTCTTT. Residues: CASFTGGTEAFF. The V gene is TRBV10-2, the J gene TRBJ1-1, with a tentative D call TRBD1 (5 bases). This CDR3 region has 12 residues. CDR1 WSHSY and CDR2 SAAADI come from the germline V gene. V lost 8 bases and J 5 bases, leaving 12 bases between the germline ends.

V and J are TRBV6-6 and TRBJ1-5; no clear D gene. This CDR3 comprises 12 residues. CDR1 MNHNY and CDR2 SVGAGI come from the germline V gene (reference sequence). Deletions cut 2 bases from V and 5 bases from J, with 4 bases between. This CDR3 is CASSYLDQPQHF. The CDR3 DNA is TGTGCCAGCAGTTACCTCGATCAGCCCCAGCATTTT.

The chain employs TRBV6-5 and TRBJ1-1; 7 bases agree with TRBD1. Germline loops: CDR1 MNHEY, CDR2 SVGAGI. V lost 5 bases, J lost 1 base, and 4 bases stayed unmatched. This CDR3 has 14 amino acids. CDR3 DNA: TGTGCCAGCAGTAACAGGGGACAGAACACTGAAGCTTTCTTT. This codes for CASSNRGQNTEAFF.